These 18 T cell receptor beta chains were all obtained from the same sample, sequenced in a study of OX40 agonist ivuxolimab in advanced cancers. Assay used: immunoSEQ multiplex PCR; TCRdb lists only in-frame clones, some missing. The sample holds 40,000 to 60,000 clones, around 86% seen once. The starting material was CD4+ or CD8+ T cells sorted from blood, obtained in a trial of the OX40 agonist ivuxolimab. Receptors originate from an adult with an advanced solid tumor such as melanoma, head and neck, liver or kidney cancer.

The gene calls are TRBV28 and TRBJ1-2, with TRBD1 matching over 8 bases. J lost 4 bases, V lost 7 bases, and 5 bases had no gene match. Germline assignment: CDR1 MDHEN and CDR2 SYDVKM. CDR3 length: 13 residues. CDR3 protein: CASTGQGGYGYTF. For the CDR3, the DNA is TGTGCCAGCACAGGACAGGGAGGCTATGGCTACACCTTC.

This chain connects TRBV7-9 to TRBJ1-1, with a weak D call TRBD1 (6 bases). Deletions cut 4 bases from V and 5 bases from J, with 20 bases between. This CDR3 is built from 16 residues. Per the germline V gene, CDR1 is SEHNR and CDR2 is FQNEAQ (reference sequence). CDR3 bases: TGTGCCAGCAGCTCCCTCAGGGGATTCAGTGGGACTGAAGCTTTCTTT. Encoded protein: CASSSLRGFSGTEAFF.

The V gene is TRBV4-1, the J gene TRBJ2-3; 9 nucleotides line up with TRBD1. In germline, CDR1 is MGHRA, CDR2 YSYEKL. V dropped 0 bases and J dropped 7; count of bases not matched to a gene: 8. The CDR3 contains 16 residues. DNA for the CDR3: TGCGCCAGCAGCCAAGAGCGAAGGGACAGGGTGAATACGCAGTATTTT. Translated: CASSQERRDRVNTQYF.

CDR3 protein: CASSLTGFGEKLFF. The CDR3 DNA reads TGTGCCAGCAGCCTAACAGGGTTCGGTGAAAAACTGTTTTTT. The chain employs TRBV7-8 and TRBJ1-4; a possible D gene is TRBD1 (6 bases). Germline V lookup: CDR1 SGHVS, CDR2 FQNEAQ. The CDR3 is 14 amino acids. Deletions cut 5 bases from V and 7 bases from J, with 14 bases between. The whole variable domain, remainder taken from reference TRBV7-8 and TRBJ1-4, is GAGVSQSPRYKVAKRGQDVALRCDPISGHVSLFWYQQALGQGPEFLTYFQNEAQLDKSGLPSDRFFAERPEGSVSTLKIQRTQQEDSAVYLCASSLTGFGEKLFFGSGTQLSVL.

The rearrangement links TRBV4-2 to TRBJ2-2; 11 bases fit TRBD2. Germline CDR1 reads LGHNA; CDR2 reads YNFKEQ. The CDR3 covers 16 residues. The V segment lost 5 bases and the J segment 4 bases; nucleotides outside the gene matches: 6. This CDR3 reads CASSETSGSITGELFF. DNA of the CDR3: TGTGCCAGCAGCGAAACTAGCGGGAGTATCACCGGGGAGCTGTTTTTT.

J is TRBJ2-3 and V is TRBV2; perhaps TRBD2 as D (5 bases). V was shortened by 2 bases and J by 0 bases, with 12 bases between the two germline ends. From germline, CDR1 is SNHLY and CDR2 FYNNEI. The CDR3 totals 16 residues. The CDR3 DNA reads TGTGCCAGCAGTGAATCAGGAGCGGCTAGCACAGATACGCAGTATTTT. Its protein is CASSESGAASTDTQYF. The full variable domain, its missing parts supplied by reference TRBV2 and TRBJ2-3, is EPEVTQTPSHQVTQMGQEVILRCVPISNHLYFYWYRQILGQKVEFLVSFYNNEISEKSEIFDDQFSVERPDGSNFTLKIRSTKLEDSAMYFCASSESGAASTDTQYFGPGTRLTVL.

This chain joins TRBV11-2 and TRBJ2-5; no definite D call. Trimming cost V 1 base and J 5 bases, with 2 bases left between them. Germline V gene data show CDR1 as SGHAT and CDR2 as FQNNGV. This CDR3 spans 11 amino acids. The CDR3 loop reads CASSLGETQYF. Written as DNA, the CDR3 is TGTGCCAGCAGCTTAGGGGAGACCCAGTACTTC.

V usage is TRBV10-1 and J usage is TRBJ2-2, with TRBD2 matching over 9 bases. This CDR3 has 17 amino acids. Germline V gene data show CDR1 as WNHNN and CDR2 as SYGVQD (reference sequence). V shed 6 bases and J 3 bases; nucleotides not matched to a gene: 11. CDR3 nucleotide sequence: TGCGCCAGCAGGATTGTGGGTAGCGGGAGTTACACCGGGGAGCTGTTTTTT. This translates into CASRIVGSGSYTGELFF.

The chain links TRBV6-5 to TRBJ2-7; TRBD2 aligns across 8 bases. Trimming at V came to 2 bases and at J to 7 bases, leaving 10 bases not matched to a gene. Germline V gene lookup returns CDR1 MNHEY and CDR2 SVGAGI. The CDR3 has 15 amino acids. The CDR3 nucleotides read TGTGCCAGCAGTTACGATACGGGAGGGCCGGGGGAGCAGTACTTC. It codes for CASSYDTGGPGEQYF.

The J gene is TRBJ1-2, the V gene TRBV6-5, with 7 bases lining up with TRBD1. In germline, CDR1 is MNHEY, CDR2 SVGAGI. CDR3 length: 12 amino acids. Germline trimming cut 5 bases from V and 10 bases from J; bases unmatched to any gene: 7. The CDR3, as DNA: TGTGCCAGCAGTCCGCAGACAGGGACCTACACCTTC. Translated: CASSPQTGTYTF.

This sequence joins TRBV5-8 and TRBJ2-1; TRBD1 agrees at 7 bases. After removal of 4 bases from V and 12 bases from J, the junction contained 13 bases not matched to a gene. Germline CDR1 is SGHTS and CDR2 is YDEGEE. CDR3 length: 14 amino acids. Here the CDR3 DNA reads TGTGCCAGCAGCCAAACCACGGACAGGTTGGTGCAGTTCTTC. It encodes CASSQTTDRLVQFF.

CDR3 nucleotide sequence: TGCGCCAGCAGCTCACGTGGGGACAGGGGAGATACGCAGTATTTT. As protein: CASSSRGDRGDTQYF. J is TRBJ2-3 and V is TRBV5-1; 10 bases are shared with TRBD1. V dropped 3 bases and J dropped 5; count of bases not matched to a gene: 6. Germline lookup yields CDR1 SGHRS and CDR2 YFSETQ. This CDR3 contains 15 residues.

This clone was found once. CDR3 bases: TGTGCCAGCAGCTTACTAGCGGGGGGCGAGACCCAGTACTTC. It yields the protein CASSLLAGGETQYF. The V call is TRBV13, the J call TRBJ2-5; 11 bases are a match to TRBD2. J lost 5 bases, V lost 2 bases, and 1 base had no gene match. This CDR3 contains 14 residues. Germline V lookup: CDR1 PRHDT, CDR2 FYEKMQ (reference sequence). The full variable domain, in which reference TRBV13 and TRBJ2-5 provide the parts outside the CDR3, is AAGVIQSPRHLIKEKRETATLKCYPIPRHDTVYWYQQGPGQDPQFLISFYEKMQSDKGSIPDRFSAQQFSDYHSELNMSSLELGDSALYFCASSLLAGGETQYFGPGTRLLVL.

This chain uses TRBV7-2 with TRBJ2-5; TRBD2 agrees at 9 bases. CDR1 is SGHTA, CDR2 FQGNSA, per germline. There are 14 residues in the CDR3. V shed 3 bases, J shed 5 bases, and the junction held 4 bases outside the gene matches. The CDR3 DNA sequence: TGTGCCAGCAGCTTTAGCGGGAGTCGGGAGACCCAGTACTTC. Protein product: CASSFSGSRETQYF.

This chain joins TRBV28 and TRBJ2-3; possibly TRBD1 or TRBD2 for D (5 bases each). Between the trimmed V and J ends, which lost 5 bases and 1 base, there was a span of 10 bases. The CDR3 covers 14 residues. Germline V CDR1 and CDR2: MDHEN, SYDVKM. In DNA, the CDR3 is TGTGCCAGCAGTATAGGGACCGGCACAGATACGCAGTATTTT. It specifies CASSIGTGTDTQYF. Variable domain in full (rest from reference TRBV28 and TRBJ2-3): DVKVTQSSRYLVKRTGEKVFLECVQDMDHENMFWYRQDPGLGLRLIYFSYDVKMKEKGDIPEGYSVSREKKERFSLILESASTNQTSMYLCASSIGTGTDTQYFGPGTRLTVL.

The rearrangement uses TRBV27 and TRBJ1-1; possible D gene TRBD1, 6 bases. Trimming took off 4 bases at V and 3 bases at J, with 12 bases between the two ends. Germline V CDR1 and CDR2: MNHEY, SMNVEV (reference sequence). The length of the CDR3 is 14 residues. The CDR3 DNA follows: TGTGCCAGCAGTTCCAGGGGATGGGACACTGAAGCTTTCTTT. The encoded protein is CASSSRGWDTEAFF.

This chain joins TRBV7-3 and TRBJ2-1; perhaps TRBD2 as D (5 bases). This CDR3 is built from 13 residues. Trimming took 5 bases from V and 2 from J, leaving 7 bases between them. Germline CDR1 is SGHTA and CDR2 is FQGTGA. The chain's CDR3 is CASSTGTYNEQFF. The CDR3 bases are TGTGCCAGCAGCACGGGGACCTACAATGAGCAGTTCTTC. Variable domain in full (rest from reference TRBV7-3 and TRBJ2-1): GAGVSQTPSNKVTEKGKYVELRCDPISGHTALYWYRQSLGQGPEFLIYFQGTGAADDSGLPNDRFFAVRPEGSVSTLKIQRTERGDSAVYLCASSTGTYNEQFFGPGTRLTVL.

V gene TRBV18 combines with J gene TRBJ1-2; 11 bases agree with TRBD1. This CDR3 comprises 17 residues. Germline V gene sequence: CDR1 KGHSH, CDR2 LQKENI. The V gene end was trimmed by 0 bases and the J gene end by 0 bases; junction bases not matched to a gene: 3. Here the CDR3 DNA reads TGTGCCAGCTCACCACCCGGGACAGGGGGGGCTAACTATGGCTACACCTTC. Residues: CASSPPGTGGANYGYTF.